This is a list of T cell receptor beta chains from one sample in a study of cytomegalovirus exposure and HLA in healthy donors. TCRdb's table, derived via immunoSEQ multiplex PCR, lists solely in-frame clones and lacks some. The sample contains roughly 70,000 clones, 96% of which appear only once. Sequenced material: PBMCs. The receptor source for this set is a young woman in good health and CMV-seropositive. CDR3s include the opening cysteine and the closing phenylalanine or tryptophan. D genes are given only for firm matches. Size is stated for part of the rows, as once, few or many counts, or as a class when the clone is expanded.

NA,TRBV11-2,NA,14,TRBJ2-7,CASSLGPETYEQYF,TGTGCCAGCAGCTTAGGTCCGGAGACCTACGAGCAGTACTTC
NA,TRBV4-1,TRBD1,16,TRBJ2-5,CASSQQPGQGQETQYF,TGCGCCAGCAGCCAACAGCCGGGACAGGGTCAAGAGACCCAGTACTTC
NA,TRBV10-3,TRBD1,13,TRBJ2-3,CAISGTATDTQYF,TGTGCCATCTCGGGGACAGCTACAGATACGCAGTATTTT
NA,TRBV10-2,TRBD2,14,TRBJ2-5,CASSVTSGSETQYF,TGCGCCAGCAGTGTAACTAGCGGTTCGGAGACCCAGTACTTC
NA,TRBV27,NA,15,TRBJ1-5,CASSSLPLGNQPQHF,TGTGCCAGCAGTTCCCTCCCCCTCGGCAATCAGCCCCAGCATTTT
NA,TRBV7-9,TRBD1,16,TRBJ1-1,CASSFHRGGVNTEAFF,TGTGCCAGCAGCTTCCACAGGGGCGGAGTGAACACTGAAGCTTTCTTT
NA,TRBV28,TRBD1,14,TRBJ1-2,CASSRQGAIYGYTF,TGTGCCAGCAGCCGACAGGGGGCGATCTATGGCTACACCTTC
NA,TRBV27,NA,15,TRBJ1-1,CASSFRRVMNTEAFF,TGTGCCAGCAGTTTTAGGAGGGTGATGAACACTGAAGCTTTCTTT
once,TRBV15,TRBD2,18,TRBJ2-3,CATSRFVGTSGNTDTQYF,TGTGCCACCAGCAGATTCGTAGGGACTAGCGGGAACACAGATACGCAGTATTTT
NA,TRBV6-5,TRBD1,14,TRBJ1-2,CASRGTGQLRGYTF,TGTGCCAGCAGAGGGACAGGGCAATTGCGGGGCTACACCTTC
NA,TRBV11-3,TRBD2,16,TRBJ2-1,CASSLGGLAGSNEQFF,TGTGCCAGCAGCTTAGGAGGTTTAGCGGGGTCCAATGAGCAGTTCTTC
once,TRBV7-9,NA,12,TRBJ2-1,CASSPGVNEQFF,TGTGCCAGCAGCCCAGGGGTTAATGAGCAGTTCTTC
NA,TRBV15,TRBD2,16,TRBJ2-1,CATSIRLATLDNEQFF,TGTGCCACCAGCATAAGACTAGCGACATTAGACAATGAGCAGTTCTTC
NA,TRBV18,TRBD2,15,TRBJ2-7,CASSGTIPTPYEQYF,TGTGCCAGCTCGGGGACTATCCCTACTCCCTACGAGCAGTACTTC
NA,TRBV5-6,NA,15,TRBJ2-7,CASSHRQGAGYEQYF,TGTGCCAGCAGCCATCGACAGGGAGCGGGCTACGAGCAGTACTTC
NA,TRBV27,TRBD1,14,TRBJ2-2,CASRQGAYTGELFF,TGTGCCAGCAGACAGGGGGCTTACACCGGGGAGCTGTTTTTT
NA,TRBV27,NA,16,TRBJ2-7,CASSSSGTGLVREQYF,TGTGCCAGCAGTTCCTCGGGGACAGGACTAGTGAGGGAGCAGTACTTC
once,TRBV19,NA,13,TRBJ1-1,CASKEVLNTEAFF,TGTGCCAGTAAGGAGGTACTCAACACTGAAGCTTTCTTT
NA,TRBV15,TRBD1,16,TRBJ1-5,CATSRDGTGPNQPQHF,TGTGCCACCAGCAGAGATGGGACAGGCCCCAATCAGCCCCAGCATTTT
NA,TRBV30,NA,14,TRBJ1-3,CAWIKGFSGNTIYF,TGTGCCTGGATCAAGGGGTTCTCTGGAAACACCATATATTTT
NA,TRBV11-2,NA,13,TRBJ1-2,CASSPTAGYGYTF,TGTGCCAGCAGCCCCACAGCCGGATATGGCTACACCTTC
NA,TRBV6-5,NA,11,TRBJ1-2,CASSDRHGYTF,TGTGCCAGCTCGGACAGACATGGCTACACCTTC
NA,TRBV16,NA,17,TRBJ1-5,CASSQSGGRIGNQPQHF,TGTGCCAGCAGCCAATCGGGAGGTCGGATAGGCAATCAGCCCCAGCATTTT
NA,TRBV29-1,TRBD1,14,TRBJ2-3,CSVAGTAVTDTQYF,TGCAGCGTCGCCGGGACAGCGGTTACAGATACGCAGTATTTT
NA,TRBV2,NA,14,TRBJ2-7,CASSDLDNSYEQYF,TGTGCCAGCAGTGATTTGGACAACTCCTACGAGCAGTACTTC
NA,TRBV7-2,TRBD2,17,TRBJ2-1,CASSLVVTSGSIYEQFF,TGTGCCAGCAGCTTAGTTGTGACTAGCGGGAGTATATATGAGCAGTTCTTC
NA,TRBV7-6,NA,13,TRBJ2-1,CASSPTLTHEQFF,TGTGCCAGCAGCCCTACGTTAACCCATGAGCAGTTCTTC
NA,TRBV5-6,NA,14,TRBJ2-3,CASSGRGRTDTQYF,TGTGCCAGCAGCGGGCGGGGCCGCACAGATACGCAGTATTTT
few,TRBV28,TRBD1,16,TRBJ2-3,CASSKQGVTLTDTQYF,TGTGCCAGCAGTAAACAGGGGGTGACGCTCACAGATACGCAGTATTTT
NA,TRBV4-1,NA,16,TRBJ2-7,CASSQDREVPTYEQYF,TGCGCCAGCAGCCAAGATAGAGAGGTGCCCACCTACGAGCAGTACTTC
NA,TRBV4-3,NA,14,TRBJ2-7,CASSPSSRGYEQYF,TGCGCCAGCAGCCCCTCAAGTAGGGGTTACGAGCAGTACTTC
NA,TRBV27,TRBD2,15,TRBJ2-1,CASNQGLAGGNEQFF,TGTGCCAGCAACCAGGGACTAGCGGGAGGCAATGAGCAGTTCTTC
once,TRBV5-1,TRBD2,14,TRBJ2-3,CASSFSGSTDTQYF,TGCGCCAGCAGCTTTAGCGGGAGCACAGATACGCAGTATTTT
once,TRBV30,TRBD2,16,TRBJ2-7,CAWSDLGLAGGYEQYF,TGTGCCTGGAGCGATCTGGGACTAGCGGGAGGTTACGAGCAGTACTTC
NA,TRBV7-2,NA,16,TRBJ2-7,CASSLKGPWSDYEQYF,TGTGCCAGCAGCTTAAAGGGGCCCTGGAGCGACTACGAGCAGTACTTC
NA,TRBV19,NA,13,TRBJ1-1,CASSISGDTEAFF,TGTGCCAGTAGTATATCGGGGGACACTGAAGCTTTCTTT
once,TRBV11-3,TRBD1,14,TRBJ2-7,CASSLGDRDNEQYF,TGTGCCAGCAGCTTAGGGGACAGGGATAACGAGCAGTACTTC
once,TRBV2,NA,14,TRBJ1-5,CASNHRGSNQPQHF,TGTGCCAGCAATCATCGGGGAAGCAATCAGCCCCAGCATTTT
NA,TRBV11-2,NA,15,TRBJ2-3,CASSFSVGATDTQYF,TGTGCCAGCAGCTTTTCAGTAGGAGCCACAGATACGCAGTATTTT
once,TRBV19,TRBD2,15,TRBJ2-5,CASSTGLAGQETQYF,TGTGCCAGTAGTACGGGACTAGCGGGCCAAGAGACCCAGTACTTC
NA,TRBV18,NA,15,TRBJ2-3,CASSLRGPGTDTQYF,TGTGCCAGCTCACTCAGGGGCCCCGGCACAGATACGCAGTATTTT
NA,TRBV29-1,TRBD2,13,TRBJ2-7,CSVRTSGTYEQYF,TGCAGCGTACGGACTAGCGGGACCTACGAGCAGTACTTC
NA,TRBV7-9,TRBD1,17,TRBJ2-7,CASSLAGGQGPSDEQYF,TGTGCCAGCAGCTTAGCTGGCGGACAGGGGCCTTCGGACGAGCAGTACTTC
NA,TRBV11-2,TRBD1,14,TRBJ2-7,CASSLGDRSYEQYF,TGTGCCAGCAGCTTAGGGGACAGATCCTACGAGCAGTACTTC
NA,TRBV15,TRBD2,20,TRBJ2-1,CATSRENALRGGRDYNEQFF,TGTGCCACCAGCAGAGAAAATGCCCTGCGGGGCGGGAGGGACTACAATGAGCAGTTCTTC
NA,TRBV11-2,NA,16,TRBJ1-3,CASSLEAQTYGNTIYF,TGTGCCAGCAGCTTAGAGGCACAGACCTACGGAAACACCATATATTTT
NA,TRBV5-1,NA,13,TRBJ2-7,CASSLAGSYEQYF,TGCGCCAGCAGCTTGGCAGGCTCCTACGAGCAGTACTTC
NA,TRBV11-3,NA,13,TRBJ2-7,CASSLRQGGEQYF,TGTGCCAGCAGCTTACGGCAGGGGGGCGAGCAGTACTTC
NA,TRBV20-1,NA,11,TRBJ2-3,CSARGPDTQYF,TGCAGTGCTAGGGGCCCAGATACGCAGTATTTT
NA,TRBV18,NA,14,TRBJ2-7,CASSRFSKGYEQYF,TGTGCCAGCTCACGGTTTAGTAAGGGGTACGAGCAGTACTTC
NA,TRBV6-1,TRBD2,15,TRBJ2-1,CASLRGLAAYNEQFF,TGTGCCAGCCTACGGGGACTAGCGGCCTACAATGAGCAGTTCTTC
NA,TRBV5-1,TRBD1,15,TRBJ2-7,CASSFEGQGANEQYF,TGCGCCAGCAGCTTTGAAGGACAGGGGGCGAACGAGCAGTACTTC